Sequencing of this TCR beta chain was carried out in a study of blood T cell repertoires in COVID-19 (dated by TCRdb to 2020 to 2022). Broadly, across the study: The collaborator samples originated in the United States, Italy and Spain and spanned the acute and convalescent phases of COVID-19. The material from the prospective study consisted of cDNA or gDNA derived from T cells, B-cell-depleted T cells, or PBMCs. Deeply sampled blood TCRbeta repertoires from subjects exposed to, actively infected with, or recovered from COVID-19 were included in the dataset. The repertoires were made available in a free public database intended to serve as a resource for research on the immune response to SARS-CoV-2. The samples were drawn from two sources: the first 160 participants of the ongoing ImmuneRACE study, and 950 to 1,500 subjects contributed by 6 global collaborators. A de-identified subject ID, COVID-19 status, age in years and sex were almost always included in the sample metadata. Where HLA class I and class II types were available, the types were taken from metadata supplied by the sample provider, not from assay-based typing. General study outcomes and caveats: The amount of clinical and demographic metadata varied by source and participant and was provided uncurated.

Samples from volunteer blood donors who had recovered from COVID-19 were contributed by a second Seattle source. Collaborating institutions collected whole blood in K2EDTA tubes following their own protocols. For TCRbeta analysis, collaborators shipped samples in one of three forms: frozen whole blood, isolated PBMCs, or DNA extracted from either of those sample types. TCRbeta CDR3 regions were amplified from genomic DNA by means of the immunoSEQ Assay, a bias-controlled multiplex PCR. The authors' pipeline ran thus. Within the assay, amplification of reference gene primers was used to estimate how many nucleated cells each sample contained. Sequence reads were collapsed and filtered to measure the absolute abundance of every unique TCRbeta CDR3 rearrangement. For each sample, productive Simpson clonality was calculated as the square root of Simpson's diversity index over productive rearrangements. The clones in this table, taken by TCRdb from immuneACCESS, are in-frame only. Not every clone is retained; where verified, under half of the shortfall comes from an unresolved V gene, and the cause of the rest is unknown. For V, J and clone size, that table is used; D and trimming come from the DNA. In this sample the table shows around 270,000 clones, 84% of which occur a single time. The biggest ten clones account for 1.5% to 1.9% of the sample.

The germline V gene (reference sequence) sets CDR1 to LNHDA and CDR2 to SQIVND. Counted from cysteine to phenylalanine, this CDR3 has 10 amino acids. The entry retains the CDR3 DNA only, 30 bases that are in frame from base 1. V is clipped by 7 bases and J by 7 bases, and the sequence between their germline boundaries is 5 bases long. As to this clone: Its antigen is not yet known. The sample holds no much larger clone one base away, and base qualities are not on file.

The chain was built from TRBV19 and TRBJ1-5; the D gene is unclear. The specimen was peripheral blood. The sequence was collected from a woman between 35 and 50 years old who had recovered from COVID-19. The DNA reads TGTGCCAGTAACCAGCAGCCCCAGCATTTT. It encodes CASNQQPQHF.